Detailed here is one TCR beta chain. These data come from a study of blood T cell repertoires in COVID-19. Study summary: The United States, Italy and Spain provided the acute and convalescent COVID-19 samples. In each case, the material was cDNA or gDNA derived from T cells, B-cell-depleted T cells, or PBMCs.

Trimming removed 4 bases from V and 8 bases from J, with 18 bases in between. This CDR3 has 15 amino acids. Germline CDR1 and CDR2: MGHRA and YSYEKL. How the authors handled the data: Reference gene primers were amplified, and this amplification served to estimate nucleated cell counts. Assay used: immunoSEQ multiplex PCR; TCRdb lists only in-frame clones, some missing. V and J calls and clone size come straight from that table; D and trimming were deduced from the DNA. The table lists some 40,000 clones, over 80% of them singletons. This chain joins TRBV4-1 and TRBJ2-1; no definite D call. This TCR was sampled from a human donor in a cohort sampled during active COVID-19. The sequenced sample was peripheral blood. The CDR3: CASSPKLTGWDEQFF. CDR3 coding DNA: TGCGCCAGCAGCCCCAAGCTTACGGGTTGGGATGAGCAGTTCTTC.